The sequence of this T cell receptor (beta chain) was determined in a study of CD8 T cells in Susac syndrome. With random hexamers, roughly 0.45 to 1 ug RNA was reverse transcribed. The CDR3 of TCR beta was amplified by immunoSEQ multiplex PCR across 54 Vbeta and 13 Jbeta. MiXCR, run by TCRdb on the immunoSEQ multiplex PCR reads, gives a single entry per CDR3 protein. The sample lists about 120,000 distinct CDR3 sequences; 85% to 95% were seen once. This clonotype was seen only once. V was shortened by 5 bases and J by 4 bases, with 16 bases between the two germline ends. CDR3 size: 14 residues. Looked up from germline, CDR1 is SQVTM and CDR2 is ANQGSEA.

This TCR derives from a human donor with Susac syndrome. V gene TRBV29-1 combines with J gene TRBJ2-3, with D perhaps matching TRBD2 (6 bases). The specimen was CD8+ T cells from PBMCs. The CDR3 DNA reads TGCAGCGTTTATTACGGGGGACTTGCAGATACGCAGTATTTT. It codes for CSVYYGGLADTQYF.